The following is a TCR beta chain sequence with its context. What it recognizes is unknown. Mismatch with germline at one junction end may stem from a read error. CDR3 length: 14 residues. CDR1 MNHEY and CDR2 SVGAGI come from the germline V gene. This entry is derived from a study of shared clonotypes between healthy human individuals. General observations from the study: With a few donors compared, about 5.2% of naive CD4 clonotypes were shared.

Assay runs were performed at deep level. The method was immunoSEQ multiplex PCR; TCRdb's version includes in-frame clones alone and lacks a portion of them. Of about 2.3 million clones listed, under 95% are singletons. Those who donated were healthy HIV-negative adults, with no recent acute infections or vaccinations reported. This TCR was sampled from a man between 18 and 29 years old in good health. Some clones in this sample may be carry-over from other donors' samples. The chain employs TRBV6-5 and TRBJ1-3; D uncertain. The sample consisted of naive CD4+ T cells from PBMCs. Subset given: CD45RA+ positively selected. The CDR3 region has the DNA TGTACCAGCAAGGCAGCCAACTCTGGAAACACCATATATTTT. Translated: CTSKAANSGNTIYF.